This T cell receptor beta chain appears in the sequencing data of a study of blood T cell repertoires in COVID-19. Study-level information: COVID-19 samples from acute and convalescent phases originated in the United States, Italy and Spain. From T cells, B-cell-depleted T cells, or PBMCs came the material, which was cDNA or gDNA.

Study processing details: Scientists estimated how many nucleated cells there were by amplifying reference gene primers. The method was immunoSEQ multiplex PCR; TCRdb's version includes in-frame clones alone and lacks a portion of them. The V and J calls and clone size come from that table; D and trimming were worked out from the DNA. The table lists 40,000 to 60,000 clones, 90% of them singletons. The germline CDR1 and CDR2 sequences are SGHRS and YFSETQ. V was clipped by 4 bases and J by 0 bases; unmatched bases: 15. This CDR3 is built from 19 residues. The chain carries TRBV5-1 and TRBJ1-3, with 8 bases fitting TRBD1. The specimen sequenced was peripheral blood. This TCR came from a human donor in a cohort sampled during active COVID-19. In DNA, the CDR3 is TGCGCCAGCAGCCCTAGACAGGGGAGGTTCTCGAGCTCTGGAAACACCATATATTTT. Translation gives CASSPRQGRFSSSGNTIYF.